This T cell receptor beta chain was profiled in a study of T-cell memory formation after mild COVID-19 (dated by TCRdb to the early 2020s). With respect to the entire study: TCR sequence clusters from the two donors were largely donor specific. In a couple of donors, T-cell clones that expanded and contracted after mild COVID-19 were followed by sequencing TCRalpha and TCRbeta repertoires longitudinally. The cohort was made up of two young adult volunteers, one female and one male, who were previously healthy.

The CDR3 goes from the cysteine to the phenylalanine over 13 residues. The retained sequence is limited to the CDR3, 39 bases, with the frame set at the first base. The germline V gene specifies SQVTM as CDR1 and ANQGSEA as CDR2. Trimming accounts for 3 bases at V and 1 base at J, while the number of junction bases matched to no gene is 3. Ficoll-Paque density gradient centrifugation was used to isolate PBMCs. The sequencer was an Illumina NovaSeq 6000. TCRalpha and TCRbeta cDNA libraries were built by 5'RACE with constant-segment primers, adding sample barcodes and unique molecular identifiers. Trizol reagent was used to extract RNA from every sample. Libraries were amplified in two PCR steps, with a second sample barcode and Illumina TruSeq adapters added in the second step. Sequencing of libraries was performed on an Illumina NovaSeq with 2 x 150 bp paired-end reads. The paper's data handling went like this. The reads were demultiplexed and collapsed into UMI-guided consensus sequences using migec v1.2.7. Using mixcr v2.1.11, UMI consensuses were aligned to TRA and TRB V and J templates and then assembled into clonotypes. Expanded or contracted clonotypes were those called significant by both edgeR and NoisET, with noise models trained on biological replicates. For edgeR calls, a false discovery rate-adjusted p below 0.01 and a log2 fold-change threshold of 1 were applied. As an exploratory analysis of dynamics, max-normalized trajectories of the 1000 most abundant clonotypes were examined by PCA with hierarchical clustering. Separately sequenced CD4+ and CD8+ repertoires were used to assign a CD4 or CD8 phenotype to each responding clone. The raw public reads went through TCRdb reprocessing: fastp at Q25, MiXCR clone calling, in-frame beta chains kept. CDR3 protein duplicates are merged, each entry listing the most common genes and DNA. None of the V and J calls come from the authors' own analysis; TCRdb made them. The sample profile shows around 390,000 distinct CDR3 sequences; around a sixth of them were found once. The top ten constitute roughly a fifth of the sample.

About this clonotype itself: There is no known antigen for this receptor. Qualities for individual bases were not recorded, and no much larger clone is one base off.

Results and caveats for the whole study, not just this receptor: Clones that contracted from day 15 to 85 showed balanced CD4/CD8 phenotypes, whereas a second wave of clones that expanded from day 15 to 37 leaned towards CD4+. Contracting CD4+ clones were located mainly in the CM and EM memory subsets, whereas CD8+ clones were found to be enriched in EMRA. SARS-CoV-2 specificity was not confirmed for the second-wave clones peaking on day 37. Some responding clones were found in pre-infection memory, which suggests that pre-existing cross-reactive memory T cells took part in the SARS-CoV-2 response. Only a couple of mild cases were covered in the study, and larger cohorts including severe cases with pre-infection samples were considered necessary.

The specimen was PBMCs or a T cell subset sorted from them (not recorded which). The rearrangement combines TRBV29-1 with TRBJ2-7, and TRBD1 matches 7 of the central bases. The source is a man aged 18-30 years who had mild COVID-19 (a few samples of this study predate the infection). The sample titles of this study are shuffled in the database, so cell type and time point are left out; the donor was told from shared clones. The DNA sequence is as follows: TGCAGCGTTGATCTGACAGGGTCCTACGAGCAGTACTTC. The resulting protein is CSVDLTGSYEQYF.